The 4 T cell receptor beta chains given below trace back to one sample, sequenced in a study of blood T cell repertoires in COVID-19. Some clones are missing from TCRdb's copy, which holds only in-frame ones; the method was immunoSEQ multiplex PCR. The profile covers a few hundred thousand clones, with about 90% appearing a single time and around 3% taken by the ten largest. Sample: peripheral blood. These receptors all stem from a woman aged 25-40 years with COVID-19, enrolled during active disease.

CDR3 nucleotides: TGTGCCAGCCTCCCGGGGGACACTGAAGCTTTCTTT. It yields the protein CASLPGDTEAFF. This rearrangement joins TRBV27 to TRBJ1-1; D possibly corresponds to TRBD1 (5 bases). The CDR3 covers 12 residues. V was shortened by 8 bases and J by 3 bases, with 10 bases between the two germline ends. The germline V gene has CDR1 MNHEY and CDR2 SMNVEV (reference sequence).

The chain links TRBV9 to TRBJ2-2, with 10 bases that match TRBD2. This CDR3 is 16 amino acids long. The junction had 3 bases not matched to a gene; V was cut back by 0 bases and J by 4 bases. The germline CDR1 and CDR2 sequences are SGDLS and YYNGEE. In DNA form, the CDR3 reads TGTGCCAGCAGCGTAGATCTAGCGGGAGCCACCGGGGAGCTGTTTTTT. Amino acid sequence: CASSVDLAGATGELFF.

V and J are TRBV2 and TRBJ2-7, with D unresolved. Trimming took 5 bases from V and 2 from J, leaving 10 bases between them. The length of the CDR3 is 13 residues. The germline V gene encodes CDR1 SNHLY and CDR2 FYNNEI. CDR3 protein: CASSFQMTYEQYF. The CDR3 nucleotides are TGTGCCAGCAGTTTTCAGATGACCTACGAGCAGTACTTC.

This chain uses TRBV27 with TRBJ1-6; D gene unclear. Trimming stripped 3 bases from V and 9 bases from J, with 9 bases between. The CDR3 is 13 amino acids. CDR1 is MNHEY, CDR2 SMNVEV, per germline (reference sequence). The CDR3 loop is CASSFREGSPLHF. The CDR3 DNA follows: TGTGCCAGCAGTTTTCGGGAGGGTTCACCCCTCCACTTT.